The 15 T cell receptor beta chains in this list originate from one sample, sequenced in a study of cytomegalovirus exposure and HLA in healthy donors. Sequencing was performed with immunoSEQ multiplex PCR; in TCRdb, only in-frame clones are kept and a portion is missing. Of roughly 260,000 clones listed, around 87% were seen once; the top ten hold 2% to 3%. Sequencing input: PBMCs. The receptors come from a man aged 18 to 30 in good health and CMV-seronegative.

V and J are TRBV7-2 and TRBJ1-2; 9 nucleotides match TRBD1. The CDR3 has 14 residues. Germline loops: CDR1 SGHTA, CDR2 FQGNSA. V lost 4 bases, J lost 7 bases, and 7 bases stayed unmatched. CDR3 DNA: TGTGCCAGCAGCTCGGGGACAGGGAGTATTGGCTACACCTTC. Encoded protein: CASSSGTGSIGYTF.

This rearrangement joins TRBV5-8 to TRBJ2-1; weak D call: TRBD2 (6 bases). The CDR3 covers 12 residues. Germline V gives CDR1 SGHTS, CDR2 YDEGEE. V dropped 4 bases and J dropped 11 bases, with 13 bases sitting between them. CDR3 in amino acids: CASSTLTSQQFF. In nucleotides, the CDR3 is TGTGCCAGCAGCACCCTGACTAGTCAGCAGTTCTTC.

The chain links TRBV7-9 to TRBJ2-7; D is perhaps TRBD2 (6 bases). Between the trimmed V and J ends, which lost 3 bases and 4 bases, there was a span of 10 bases. CDR1 SEHNR and CDR2 FQNEAQ come from the germline V gene (reference sequence). The CDR3 is 13 amino acids. CDR3 loop: CASSFWGEYEQYF. Written as DNA, the CDR3 is TGTGCCAGCAGCTTCTGGGGGGAGTACGAGCAGTACTTC.

The V call is TRBV6-5, the J call TRBJ2-1; TRBD1 matches 7 bases. This CDR3 has 16 residues. V dropped 0 bases and J dropped 7; count of bases not matched to a gene: 9. Germline-derived CDR1 and CDR2 are MNHEY and SVGAGI. The CDR3 coding sequence is TGTGCCAGCAGTTACTCCACAGGGGAATTACCTAATGAGCAGTTCTTC. Translated: CASSYSTGELPNEQFF.

V and J are TRBV7-9 and TRBJ2-4; TRBD1 matches at 7 bases. With V trimmed by 2 bases and J by 8 bases, 3 bases remained unmatched. The germline gives CDR1 SEHNR, CDR2 FQNEAQ (reference sequence). The CDR3 runs to 13 residues. The CDR3 coding sequence is TGTGCCAGCAGCTTAACAGGGGCGGACATTCAGTACTTC. It encodes CASSLTGADIQYF.

This clone came up once. This chain links TRBV5-1 with TRBJ2-3, with D perhaps TRBD1 (5 bases). The CDR3 has 12 residues. Trimming took 0 bases from V and 9 from J, leaving 8 bases between them. Germline V gene sequence: CDR1 SGHRS, CDR2 YFSETQ. CDR3 amino acids: CASSLGQGTQYF. DNA for the CDR3: TGCGCCAGCAGCTTGGGGCAGGGCACGCAGTATTTT.

This rearrangement joins TRBV6-1 to TRBJ1-6, with unresolved D. V lost 2 bases and J 0 bases, leaving 14 bases between the germline ends. The CDR3 contains 18 residues. Germline V gene lookup returns CDR1 MNHNS and CDR2 SASEGT. CDR3 DNA: TGTGCCAGCAGTGAATCGGTGTATAAGAGCTCCTATAATTCACCCCTCCACTTT. This encodes CASSESVYKSSYNSPLHF.

The chain joins TRBV7-8 to TRBJ2-4; 8 bases align to TRBD2. This CDR3 is built from 16 residues. With V trimmed by 6 bases and J by 7 bases, 14 bases remained unmatched. Germline lookup yields CDR1 SGHVS and CDR2 FQNEAQ. This chain's CDR3 is CASSYPGGGRRNIQYF. The CDR3, as DNA: TGTGCCAGCAGTTACCCGGGCGGGGGGCGTCGGAACATTCAGTACTTC. Together with reference TRBV7-8 and TRBJ2-4, the CDR3 gives the full variable domain: GAGVSQSPRYKVAKRGQDVALRCDPISGHVSLFWYQQALGQGPEFLTYFQNEAQLDKSGLPSDRFFAERPEGSVSTLKIQRTQQEDSAVYLCASSYPGGGRRNIQYFGAGTRLSVL.

The gene calls are TRBV5-6 and TRBJ1-3, with 7 bases that match TRBD1. The CDR3 totals 16 residues. V shed 0 bases, J shed 0 bases, and the junction held 3 bases outside the gene matches. Germline CDR1 reads SGHDT; CDR2 reads YYEEEE. The CDR3 here is CASSLADRPSGNTIYF. CDR3 sequence (DNA): TGTGCCAGCAGCTTGGCGGACAGGCCCTCTGGAAACACCATATATTTT. Full variable domain (outside the CDR3, taken from reference TRBV5-6 and TRBJ1-3): DAGVTQSPTHLIKTRGQQVTLRCSPKSGHDTVSWYQQALGQGPQFIFQYYEEEERQRGNFPDRFSGHQFPNYSSELNVNALLLGDSALYLCASSLADRPSGNTIYFGEGSWLTVV.

The chain has TRBV6-5 and TRBJ2-4, with a weak D call TRBD2 (7 bases). The CDR3 runs 15 residues. CDR1 MNHEY and CDR2 SVGAGI come from the germline V gene. V was shortened by 5 bases and J by 0 bases, with 11 bases between the two germline ends. CDR3 nucleotides: TGTGCCAGCAGTCTGGGGGGGCTAGCCAAAAACATTCAGTACTTC. Amino acids: CASSLGGLAKNIQYF.

This chain links TRBV19 with TRBJ2-1; 10 bases match TRBD1. This CDR3 contains 16 residues. The junction had 12 bases not matched to a gene; V was cut back by 5 bases and J by 8 bases. The germline V gene has CDR1 LNHDA and CDR2 SQIVND (reference sequence). CDR3 DNA sequence: TGTGCCAGTAGTCCTCCCAGGGGACAGGGGTGGGATGAGCAGTTCTTC. Translating it yields CASSPPRGQGWDEQFF.

There are a few counts of this clone. The rearrangement links TRBV30 to TRBJ1-2; D ambiguous. Germline V gives CDR1 GTSNPN, CDR2 SVGIG (reference sequence). CDR3 length: 12 amino acids. V lost 3 bases to trimming and J lost 8 bases, with 13 bases between them. The CDR3 nucleotides are TGTGCCTGGAGCCGGGAGGCGGGAGGCTACACCTTC. It codes for CAWSREAGGYTF.

This chain links TRBV9 with TRBJ2-7, with TRBD1 as a possible D gene (5 bases). CDR1 is SGDLS and CDR2 is YYNGEE in the germline V gene. This CDR3 has 14 residues. V was trimmed by 4 bases and J by 6 bases, leaving 17 bases between them. CDR3 residues: CASSQGWGGPEQYF. The CDR3 DNA reads as TGTGCCAGCAGCCAAGGATGGGGCGGCCCCGAGCAGTACTTC.

The J gene is TRBJ1-1, the V gene TRBV19; no firm D call. Germline-derived CDR1 and CDR2 are LNHDA and SQIVND (reference sequence). V was shortened by 4 bases and J by 1 base, with 10 bases between the two germline ends. This CDR3 contains 14 residues. The CDR3 nucleotides are TGTGCCAGTAGTACCTGGACTGAGAACACTGAAGCTTTCTTT. Protein product: CASSTWTENTEAFF.

The chain couples TRBV27 to TRBJ2-4; D is uncertain. V lost 4 bases to trimming and J lost 3 bases, with 10 bases between them. This CDR3 is 14 amino acids long. CDR1 and CDR2 from the germline V gene are MNHEY and SMNVEV (reference sequence). The CDR3 protein is CASSSMSGKNIQYF. In DNA form, the CDR3 reads TGTGCCAGCAGTTCTATGTCTGGCAAAAACATTCAGTACTTC.